This TCR beta chain was identified in a study of regulatory T cells in long-lasting Graves disease. Germline V lookup: CDR1 MDHEN, CDR2 SYDVKM. With 3 bases clipped from V and 2 bases from J, the junction kept 14 bases outside the gene matches. There are 20 residues in the CDR3. This clonotype was detected only a few times. Described time point: persistent/refractory GD, antithyroid drugs over 5 years with positive TRAb. The TCR library was made from RNA that had been extracted from PBMCs in TRIzol. Investigators prepared the TCR beta libraries by applying iRepertoire HTBI primers and Arm-PCR of CDR3 regions. MiXCR, applied by TCRdb to the multiplex PCR reads, yields one record per CDR3 protein. The sample holds about 470,000 distinct CDR3 sequences; around a fifth are singletons and the top ten take 7.1%.

V gene TRBV28 combines with J gene TRBJ2-2, with TRBD1 matching over 11 bases. The sequence derives from a female donor with Graves disease. The sample in question was peripheral blood mononuclear cells (PBMCs), obtained when the disease was refractory, from a patient treated with antithyroid drugs. The CDR3: CASSFNWGYGTGGNTGELFF. The DNA of the CDR3 is TGTGCCAGCAGTTTCAACTGGGGGTACGGGACAGGGGGAAACACCGGGGAGCTGTTTTTT. The full variable domain, its missing parts supplied by reference TRBV28 and TRBJ2-2, is DVKVTQSSRYLVKRTGEKVFLECVQDMDHENMFWYRQDPGLGLRLIYFSYDVKMKEKGDIPEGYSVSREKKERFSLILESASTNQTSMYLCASSFNWGYGTGGNTGELFFGEGSRLTVL.